A selection of T cell receptor beta chains follows, all from one sample in a study of shared clonotypes between healthy human individuals. Repertoires were generated with immunoSEQ multiplex PCR, while TCRdb's copy carries only in-frame clones and drops some. The sample carries 2 million to 2.5 million clones, approximately 95% recorded once. What was sequenced was naive CD4+ T cells sorted from blood. Receptors originate from a man younger than 30 in good health. Each CDR3 is given with its conserved first and last residue. D genes are given only for firm matches. Clone sizes are given selectively: once, few, many, or a class where the clone is expanded.

>TRBJ2-7|TRBD1|TRBV2|-
CASSRTGLYEQYF
TGTGCCAGCAGTAGGACAGGTCTCTACGAGCAGTACTTC
>TRBJ2-1|TRBD2|TRBV5-1|-
CASSLSGGQYEQFF
TGCGCCAGCAGCTTGTCGGGAGGCCAGTATGAGCAGTTCTTC
>TRBJ2-7|TRBD2|TRBV10-2|-
CASRVAGSMHEQYF
TGCGCCAGCAGAGTAGCGGGATCCATGCACGAGCAGTACTTC
>TRBJ2-7|-|TRBV5-1|once
CASSLRSTGLDVYEQYF
TGCGCCAGCAGCTTGCGATCCACAGGTCTGGACGTCTACGAGCAGTACTTC
>TRBJ1-6|TRBD1|TRBV5-1|-
CARWVAGGHSPLHF
TGCGCCAGGTGGGTGGCAGGGGGTCATTCACCCCTCCACTTT
>TRBJ1-1|-|TRBV10-2|-
CASRAGPMNTEAFF
TGCGCCAGCAGGGCAGGGCCGATGAACACTGAAGCTTTCTTT
>TRBJ1-2|-|TRBV6-6|-
CASSYSNSRNYGYTF
TGTGCCAGCAGTTACTCCAACAGCCGTAACTATGGCTACACCTTC
>TRBJ1-2|-|TRBV9|-
CASSGDHGWDRGYTF
TGTGCCAGCAGCGGAGACCACGGCTGGGACCGAGGCTACACCTTC
>TRBJ2-7|-|TRBV5-1|-
CASSLALGSSYEQYF
TGCGCCAGCAGCTTGGCTCTCGGCAGCTCCTACGAGCAGTACTTC
>TRBJ1-5|-|TRBV28|-
CASSLGAGLGQPQHF
TGTGCCAGCAGTCTGGGGGCAGGGCTTGGTCAGCCCCAGCATTTT
>TRBJ2-1|-|TRBV7-9|-
CASSPRRDSYNEQFF
TGTGCCAGCAGCCCCCGGCGGGACAGTTACAATGAGCAGTTCTTC
>TRBJ2-2|-|TRBV6-5|-
CASSSIGGELFF
TGTGCCAGCAGTTCTATAGGGGGGGAGCTGTTTTTT
>TRBJ2-7|TRBD2|TRBV11-2|-
CASSLLAGRTYEQYF
TGTGCCAGCAGCCTTCTAGCGGGGCGGACCTACGAGCAGTACTTC
>TRBJ2-7|-|TRBV5-6|-
CASSYTGSVIEYEQYF
TGTGCCAGCAGCTACACGGGGTCAGTAATCGAATACGAGCAGTACTTC
>TRBJ2-7|-|TRBV28|-
CASSPVGTRYEQYF
TGTGCCAGCAGCCCGGTCGGGACGCGGTACGAGCAGTACTTC
>TRBJ1-5|-|TRBV7-2|-
CASSSQGPSQPQHF
TGTGCCAGCAGCTCACAGGGACCAAGCCAGCCCCAGCATTTT
>TRBJ2-5|TRBD1|TRBV29-1|-
CSVDTRTGWGETQYF
TGCAGCGTCGATACCCGGACAGGGTGGGGAGAGACCCAGTACTTC
>TRBJ1-5|-|TRBV6-1|-
CASSRDGDSNQPQHF
TGTGCCAGCAGTCGGGACGGCGATAGCAATCAGCCCCAGCATTTT
>TRBJ1-3|-|TRBV2|-
CASSYREIVSGNTIYF
TGTGCCAGCAGTTACAGGGAAATAGTCTCTGGAAACACCATATATTTT
>TRBJ1-3|-|TRBV7-2|-
CASSPLPSRGRNTIYF
TGTGCCAGCAGCCCCTTACCTTCCCGGGGCCGAAACACCATATATTTT
>TRBJ1-5|-|TRBV6-1|-
CASSEGRGQPQHF
TGTGCCAGCAGTGAAGGAAGAGGTCAGCCCCAGCATTTT
>TRBJ2-7|-|TRBV19|once
CASSIDSRSVYEQYF
TGTGCCAGTAGTATAGATTCGCGATCGGTTTACGAGCAGTACTTC
>TRBJ2-2|-|TRBV7-8|-
CASSLLANTGELFF
TGTGCCAGCAGCTTACTAGCGAACACCGGGGAGCTGTTTTTT
>TRBJ2-7|-|TRBV19|-
CASSIVARSYEQYF
TGTGCCAGTAGTATAGTTGCTAGGTCCTACGAGCAGTACTTC
>TRBJ2-7|TRBD2|TRBV30|-
CAWRYSGSSYEQYF
TGTGCCTGGAGATATAGCGGGTCCTCCTACGAGCAGTACTTC
>TRBJ2-1|TRBD2|TRBV27|-
CASRLTSGVTGEQFF
TGTGCCAGCAGACTGACTAGCGGGGTTACGGGTGAGCAGTTCTTC
>TRBJ2-6|TRBD1|TRBV5-1|-
CASRELGQGNVLTF
TGCGCCAGCAGAGAATTGGGACAGGGAAACGTCCTGACTTTC
>TRBJ1-1|-|TRBV6-5|-
CASSFGSTEAFF
TGTGCCAGCAGTTTTGGGAGCACTGAAGCTTTCTTT
>TRBJ2-7|-|TRBV6-1|-
CASSGENGATYEQYF
TGTGCCAGCAGTGGGGAAAATGGGGCTACCTACGAGCAGTACTTC
>TRBJ2-2|-|TRBV27|once
CASSLWPQGGTGELFF
TGTGCCAGCAGTTTATGGCCCCAGGGAGGCACCGGGGAGCTGTTTTTT
>TRBJ2-7|TRBD1|TRBV5-6|-
CASRLRDRVLGEQYF
TGTGCCAGCAGGCTCCGGGACAGGGTTCTTGGAGAGCAGTACTTC
>TRBJ2-3|-|TRBV28|-
CASPPPGVGTDTQYF
TGTGCCAGCCCCCCCCCGGGGGTGGGCACAGATACGCAGTATTTT
>TRBJ1-2|-|TRBV29-1|-
CSAPAPGKGYTF
TGCAGCGCCCCCGCGCCGGGGAAGGGCTACACCTTC
>TRBJ1-2|TRBD1|TRBV29-1|-
CSEGQGDYGYTF
TGCAGCGAGGGACAGGGGGACTATGGCTACACCTTC
>TRBJ2-1|TRBD2|TRBV2|once
CASSPGTTYNEQFF
TGTGCCAGCAGTCCCGGGACTACCTACAATGAGCAGTTCTTC
>TRBJ2-2|-|TRBV27|-
CASSLSASHTGELFF
TGTGCCAGCAGTTTATCGGCTAGCCACACCGGGGAGCTGTTTTTT
>TRBJ2-2|-|TRBV6-6|-
CASTSPATPGELFF
TGTGCCAGCACTAGTCCAGCGACACCCGGGGAGCTGTTTTTT
>TRBJ1-4|-|TRBV7-9|-
CASSLALSNNEKLFF
TGTGCCAGCAGCTTAGCGCTGTCGAATAATGAAAAACTGTTTTTT
>TRBJ2-2|-|TRBV5-1|-
CASSLNSETGELFF
TGCGCCAGCAGCTTAAACAGCGAAACCGGGGAGCTGTTTTTT
>TRBJ1-2|TRBD1|TRBV6-5|once
CASSYKGASYGYTF
TGTGCCAGCAGTTACAAGGGGGCGAGCTATGGCTACACCTTC
>TRBJ1-1|-|TRBV28|-
CASSFNRNTEAFF
TGTGCCAGCAGTTTCAACAGGAACACTGAAGCTTTCTTT
>TRBJ2-1|TRBD2|TRBV7-9|-
CASSQGSSGRISYNEQFF
TGTGCCAGCAGCCAGGGGTCTAGCGGGAGGATATCCTACAATGAGCAGTTCTTC
>TRBJ1-4|-|TRBV29-1|once
CSVDDGWSNEKLFF
TGCAGCGTTGATGACGGTTGGTCTAATGAAAAACTGTTTTTT
>TRBJ2-1|-|TRBV11-1|-
CASRLRGGIYNEQFF
TGTGCCAGCAGGTTAAGGGGGGGTATCTACAATGAGCAGTTCTTC
>TRBJ2-2|TRBD1|TRBV18|-
CASSPDRVWTGELFF
TGTGCCAGCTCACCTGACAGGGTCTGGACCGGGGAGCTGTTTTTT